These 29 T cell receptor beta chains came from one sample sequenced in a study of T cells after yellow fever vaccination. TCRdb processed the 5' RACE reads anew with MiXCR; each CDR3 protein has one entry. The repertoire holds approximately 610,000 distinct CDR3 sequences, with roughly a sixth as singletons. Sample: PBMCs, taken 4 to 5 days after the first yellow fever vaccination. These receptors originate from a man younger than 35 who received the YFV17D yellow fever vaccine.

Details on this clonotype: Since a far larger clone is one base different, this is likely a read error. This chain connects TRBV7-9 to TRBJ1-1; the D is unclear. Germline assignment: CDR1 SEHNR and CDR2 FQNEAQ (reference sequence). The CDR3 runs to 13 residues. The CDR3 loop reads CASGLEGNTEAFF. The CDR3 DNA is TGTGCCAGCGGCTTGGAAGGGAACACTGAAGCTTTCTTT.

V usage is TRBV9 and J usage is TRBJ1-2; D is uncertain. Germline lookup yields CDR1 SGDLS and CDR2 YYNGEE. CDR3 size: 15 residues. Trimming left V 2 bases short and J 1 base short, with 12 bases between. CDR3 coding DNA: TGTGCCAGCAGCGTCCGTAACGGAAATAACTATGGCTACACCTTC. Translated: CASSVRNGNNYGYTF.

The chain couples TRBV24-1 to TRBJ1-1; D perhaps matches TRBD1 (5 bases). The CDR3 has 16 residues. CDR1 and CDR2 (germline): KGHDR, SFDVKD. V gave up 9 bases and J gave up 0 bases, with 19 bases separating them. The CDR3 sequence: CATGPLGGAMNTEAFF. Written as DNA, the CDR3 is TGTGCCACCGGGCCCCTCGGGGGAGCTATGAACACTGAAGCTTTCTTT.

V usage is TRBV5-1 and J usage is TRBJ1-4, with D unclear. CDR1 is SGHRS, CDR2 YFSETQ, per germline. This CDR3 region has 13 residues. V was trimmed by 0 bases and J by 8 bases, leaving 8 bases between them. The CDR3 DNA follows: TGCGCCAGCAGCTTGGAGGTAGGGGAAAAACTGTTTTTT. Amino acid sequence: CASSLEVGEKLFF.

The rearrangement uses TRBV5-5 and TRBJ2-1, with unresolved D. The CDR3 covers 15 residues. The V end lost 2 bases, the J end lost 3 bases, and 12 bases lay between the germline ends. Per germline, CDR1 SGHKS and CDR2 YYEKEE (reference sequence). The chain's CDR3 is CASSFPTGYYNEQFF. In nucleotides, the CDR3 is TGTGCCAGCAGCTTTCCCACGGGCTACTACAATGAGCAGTTCTTC.

The sample holds a few counts of this clonotype. The chain links TRBV25-1 to TRBJ2-3, with TRBD2 identical over 15 bases. There are 19 residues in the CDR3. The junction had 5 bases not matched to a gene; V was cut back by 1 base and J by 0 bases. Germline V gene data show CDR1 as MGHDK and CDR2 as SYGVNS. The CDR3: CASSESPGLAGGSTDTQYF. CDR3 sequence (DNA): TGTGCCAGCAGTGAATCCCCGGGACTAGCGGGGGGTAGCACAGATACGCAGTATTTT.

V usage is TRBV12-3 or TRBV12-4 and J usage is TRBJ1-5; 11 positions match TRBD1. The CDR3 loop spans 14 amino acids. V gave up 6 bases and J gave up 12 bases; unmatched junction bases: 10. The CDR3 coding sequence is TGTGCCAGCAGCCGGGACAGGGGGACCGTGAGCCAGCATTTT. This encodes CASSRDRGTVSQHF.

In this sample, this clonotype turned up a few times. The chain links TRBV7-9 to TRBJ2-7; possible D gene TRBD2, 6 bases. This CDR3 contains 14 residues. V was pared by 5 bases and J by 3 bases, with 14 bases between. Germline values: CDR1 SEHNR, CDR2 FQNEAQ (reference sequence). The CDR3: CASSPAGQFYEQYV. The CDR3 nucleotides read TGTGCCAGCAGCCCAGCGGGCCAGTTCTACGAGCAGTACGTC.

This clonotype was counted a few times. V usage is TRBV11-2 and J usage is TRBJ2-1; tentative D call: TRBD1 (5 bases). From germline, CDR1 is SGHAT and CDR2 FQNNGV. Trimming stripped 5 bases from V and 4 bases from J, with 18 bases between. The CDR3 sequence is 16 residues long. This chain's CDR3 is CASSTIKKTAYNEQFF. DNA of the CDR3: TGTGCCAGCAGCACCATCAAAAAGACAGCTTACAATGAGCAGTTCTTC.

This clonotype has just a few counts. V and J are TRBV7-3 and TRBJ2-3; D perhaps matches TRBD2 (6 bases). V lost 3 bases and J lost 2, with 12 bases in between. CDR3 length: 15 amino acids. CDR1 and CDR2 (germline): SGHTA, FQGTGA. The CDR3 DNA follows: TGTGCCAGCAGCTTCAGAGGGACTGACACAGATACGCAGTATTTT. Translation: CASSFRGTDTDTQYF.

This chain connects TRBV5-5 to TRBJ2-7; D ambiguous. The V gene's germline CDR1 is SGHKS and CDR2 YYEKEE (reference sequence). Trimming removed 1 base at V and 2 bases at J, with 10 bases between. The CDR3 totals 14 residues. The CDR3 coding sequence is TGTGCCAGCAGCTTGAGATCCTACGCCTACGAGCAGTACTTC. Its protein is CASSLRSYAYEQYF.

V is TRBV5-4 and J is TRBJ2-7, with 10 nucleotides matching TRBD2. This CDR3 spans 15 amino acids. The ends lost 4 bases at V and 9 bases at J; junction bases unmatched: 13. Germline CDR1 and CDR2: SGHNT and YYREEE (reference sequence). CDR3 protein: CASSPGTSEASRQYF. The CDR3 bases are TGTGCCAGCAGCCCCGGGACTAGCGAGGCCTCGCGGCAGTACTTC.

The CDR3 spells CASSSTSGTTYNEQFF. The CDR3 DNA follows: TGTGCCAGCAGCTCGACCAGCGGGACTACTTACAATGAGCAGTTCTTC. V and J are TRBV5-6 and TRBJ2-1; 7 positions agree with TRBD2. The CDR3 contains 16 residues. Germline CDR1 is SGHDT and CDR2 is YYEEEE. V lost 3 bases and J lost 4; bases outside the gene matches: 10. The whole variable domain, filled in from reference TRBV5-6 and TRBJ2-1, reads DAGVTQSPTHLIKTRGQQVTLRCSPKSGHDTVSWYQQALGQGPQFIFQYYEEEERQRGNFPDRFSGHQFPNYSSELNVNALLLGDSALYLCASSSTSGTTYNEQFFGPGTRLTVL.

The chain is built from TRBV2 and TRBJ2-5; tentative D call: TRBD2 (7 bases). Deletions cut 6 bases from V and 5 bases from J, with 16 bases between. Germline V gene sequence: CDR1 SNHLY, CDR2 FYNNEI. This CDR3 is built from 14 residues. CDR3 loop: CASRFQGGGETQYF. The CDR3 nucleotides are TGTGCCAGCAGGTTTCAGGGAGGGGGTGAGACCCAGTACTTC.

This clonotype occurred a few times. The CDR3 DNA follows: TGCAGTGCCCTCTTCGGCCCGGCTATCTACGAGCAGTACTTC. Translation gives CSALFGPAIYEQYF. The V and J genes are TRBV20-1 and TRBJ2-7, with D unclear. V gave up 6 bases and J gave up 3 bases, with 18 bases separating them. Germline CDR1 and CDR2: DFQATT and SNEGSKA (reference sequence). CDR3 length: 14 amino acids.

This CDR3 reads CATSRDPGGYEQYV. The CDR3, as DNA: TGTGCCACCAGCAGAGATCCCGGGGGCTACGAGCAGTACGTC. The chain recombines TRBV15 with TRBJ2-7, with D perhaps matching TRBD2 (6 bases). CDR1 is LNHNV, CDR2 YYDKDF, per germline (reference sequence). Trimming took off 0 bases at V and 3 bases at J, with 9 bases between the two ends. This CDR3 comprises 14 residues.

This clonotype was counted between two and nine times. This chain uses TRBV5-1 with TRBJ1-2; TRBD1 matches at 7 bases. This CDR3 has 17 amino acids. Germline CDR1 and CDR2: SGHRS and YFSETQ. Germline trimming cut 0 bases from V and 4 bases from J; bases unmatched to any gene: 12. CDR3 in DNA: TGCGCCAGCAGCTTGGACCCGACAGGGAGAAACGGCTATGGCTACACCTTC. Translation: CASSLDPTGRNGYGYTF.

This clonotype occurred a few times. The chain couples TRBV18 to TRBJ2-1; 12 nucleotides agree with TRBD2. The V and J ends lost 2 bases and 7 bases, in that order; junction bases with no gene match: 3. Germline CDR1 KGHSH, CDR2 LQKENI. This CDR3 region has 15 residues. CDR3 nucleotides: TGTGCCAGCTCACCAGGACTAGCGGGGCAAAATGAGCAGTTCTTC. This translates into CASSPGLAGQNEQFF.

This clonotype was recorded a few times. This chain uses TRBV5-1 with TRBJ1-1, with TRBD1 as a possible D gene (6 bases). Germline V gives CDR1 SGHRS, CDR2 YFSETQ. V was cut by 1 base and J by 1 base, with 11 bases left in between. CDR3 length: 15 residues. The CDR3 protein is CASSLRPQGNTEAFF. CDR3 DNA sequence: TGCGCCAGCAGCTTGAGGCCACAGGGGAACACTGAAGCTTTCTTT.

CDR3 protein: CASSLDGAQYV. Here the CDR3 DNA reads TGTGCCAGCAGCTTGGATGGTGCGCAGTACGTC. The chain employs TRBV7-2 and TRBJ2-7; D remains unclear. V lost 3 bases to trimming and J lost 9 bases, with 9 bases between them. The CDR3 consists of 11 residues. Per the germline V gene, CDR1 is SGHTA and CDR2 is FQGNSA.

The V and J genes are TRBV5-1 and TRBJ2-2; possibly TRBD1 for D (6 bases). This CDR3 is built from 18 residues. Trimming removed 0 bases from V and 0 bases from J, with 15 bases in between. Germline V gene lookup returns CDR1 SGHRS and CDR2 YFSETQ. The CDR3 DNA reads as TGCGCCAGCAGCTTGGAAGGCAGGGGCTACGCGAACACCGGGGAGCTGTTTTTT. Translation gives CASSLEGRGYANTGELFF. Full variable domain (outside the CDR3, taken from reference TRBV5-1 and TRBJ2-2): KAGVTQTPRYLIKTRGQQVTLSCSPISGHRSVSWYQQTPGQGLQFLFEYFSETQRNKGNFPGRFSGRQFSNSRSEMNVSTLELGDSALYLCASSLEGRGYANTGELFFGEGSRLTVL.

This clonotype has at least ten counts. J is TRBJ2-1 and V is TRBV7-2; D could derive from TRBD1 or TRBD2 (5 bases each). With 3 bases removed from V and 6 bases from J, the gap between germline ends came to 9 bases. The V gene's germline CDR1 is SGHTA and CDR2 FQGNSA. This CDR3 is built from 13 residues. The CDR3 coding sequence is TGTGCCAGCAGCTTTTGGGGGACCAATGAGCAGTTCTTC. It translates to CASSFWGTNEQFF.

The chain carries TRBV2 and TRBJ1-1; D is uncertain. Germline V lookup: CDR1 SNHLY, CDR2 FYNNEI. The V gene lost 3 bases and the J gene lost 0 bases, with 5 bases spanning the gap. CDR3 length: 13 amino acids. CDR3 in DNA: TGTGCCAGCAGTGAGCTTGTGAACACTGAAGCTTTCTTT. This encodes CASSELVNTEAFF.

This chain uses TRBV4-1 with TRBJ2-7; 9 positions agree with TRBD1. Germline V gene lookup returns CDR1 MGHRA and CDR2 YSYEKL. The CDR3 extends over 16 amino acids. V was clipped by 0 bases and J by 6 bases; unmatched bases: 9. The CDR3 reads CASSQDWKGQGAEQYF. Here the CDR3 DNA reads TGCGCCAGCAGCCAAGATTGGAAGGGACAGGGCGCCGAGCAGTACTTC.

This clonotype appeared a few times. V and J are TRBV2 and TRBJ1-1; D remains unclear. This CDR3 spans 14 amino acids. Deletions cut 4 bases from V and 0 bases from J, with 9 bases between. Germline values: CDR1 SNHLY, CDR2 FYNNEI. The CDR3 here is CASSARVVNTEAFF. The DNA of the CDR3 is TGTGCCAGCAGTGCCCGCGTCGTGAACACTGAAGCTTTCTTT. Full variable domain (missing parts from reference TRBV2 and TRBJ1-1): EPEVTQTPSHQVTQMGQEVILRCVPISNHLYFYWYRQILGQKVEFLVSFYNNEISEKSEIFDDQFSVERPDGSNFTLKIRSTKLEDSAMYFCASSARVVNTEAFFGQGTRLTVV.

This clonotype has more than one count but fewer than ten. The chain is built from TRBV5-5 and TRBJ1-5; possibly TRBD1 for D (5 bases). The V end lost 4 bases, the J end lost 6 bases, and 14 bases lay between the germline ends. The germline gives CDR1 SGHKS, CDR2 YYEKEE (reference sequence). The CDR3 covers 14 residues. The CDR3 here is CASSQILDTQPQHF. The CDR3 coding sequence is TGTGCCAGCAGCCAAATCCTGGACACTCAGCCCCAGCATTTT.

The chain is built from TRBV6-6 and TRBJ2-5, with D unclear. Germline V CDR1 and CDR2: MNHNY, SVGAGI (reference sequence). The CDR3 runs to 13 residues. V shed 6 bases and J shed 1 base, with 9 bases lying between them. The CDR3 nucleotides are TGTGCCAGCAGCCCGGTGGCCCAAGAGACCCAGTACTTC. Its protein is CASSPVAQETQYF.

The rearrangement uses TRBV5-1 and TRBJ2-6; the D gene could be TRBD1 or TRBD2 (6 bases each). V lost 6 bases and J lost 1, with 14 bases in between. In germline, CDR1 is SGHRS, CDR2 YFSETQ. The CDR3 consists of 16 residues. CDR3 nucleotide sequence: TGCGCCAGCACTACAGGGACTGCTTCTGGGGCCAACGTCCTGACTTTC. Translating it yields CASTTGTASGANVLTF.

This clonotype has a handful of counts. The CDR3 DNA is TGTGCCAGCAGCAAAGGGGGGACAGATTCACCCCTCCACTTT. Protein product: CASSKGGTDSPLHF. The V gene is TRBV21-1, the J gene TRBJ1-6; TRBD1 is taken as the D call from the table, unchecked against the DNA. TRBV21-1 is a pseudogene. The CDR3 totals 14 residues.